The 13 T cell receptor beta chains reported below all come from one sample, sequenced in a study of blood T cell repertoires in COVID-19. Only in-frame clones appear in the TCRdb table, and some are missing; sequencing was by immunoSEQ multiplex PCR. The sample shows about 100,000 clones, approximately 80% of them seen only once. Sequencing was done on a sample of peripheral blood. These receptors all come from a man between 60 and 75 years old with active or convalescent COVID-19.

The chain's CDR3 is CASSPQTSGSREQFF. The CDR3 bases are TGTGCCAGCAGCCCTCAGACTAGCGGGTCGAGGGAGCAGTTCTTC. V usage is TRBV3-1 (or the pseudogene TRBV3-2) and J usage is TRBJ2-1, with 10 nucleotides matching TRBD2. The junction had 10 bases not matched to a gene; V was cut back by 4 bases and J by 10 bases. The CDR3 has 15 amino acids. Germline loops: CDR1 LGHDT, CDR2 YNNKEL (reference sequence).

The CDR3 here is CASSFRGEKLFF. CDR3 coding DNA: TGTGCCAGCAGTTTTAGAGGTGAAAAACTGTTTTTT. V usage is TRBV28 and J usage is TRBJ1-4, with D uncertain. The CDR3 is 12 amino acids. In germline, CDR1 is MDHEN, CDR2 SYDVKM. The germline V and J ends were trimmed by 3 bases and 7 bases, with 6 bases remaining between them.

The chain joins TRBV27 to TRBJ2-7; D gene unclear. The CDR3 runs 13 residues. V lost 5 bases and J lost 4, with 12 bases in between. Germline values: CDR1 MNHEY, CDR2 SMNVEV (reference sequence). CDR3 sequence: CASSPLGAYEQYV. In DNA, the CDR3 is TGTGCCAGCAGTCCCCTCGGAGCATACGAGCAGTACGTC.

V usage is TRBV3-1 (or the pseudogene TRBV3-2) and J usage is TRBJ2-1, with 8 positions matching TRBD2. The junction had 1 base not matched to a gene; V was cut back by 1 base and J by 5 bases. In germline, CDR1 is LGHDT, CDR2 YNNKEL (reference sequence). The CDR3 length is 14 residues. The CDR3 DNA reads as TGTGCCAGCAGCCAAGGACTAGCGAACAATGAGCAGTTCTTC. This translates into CASSQGLANNEQFF.

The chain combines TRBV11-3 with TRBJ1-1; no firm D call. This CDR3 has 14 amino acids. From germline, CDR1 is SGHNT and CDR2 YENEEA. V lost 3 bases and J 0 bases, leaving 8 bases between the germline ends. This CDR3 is CASSLGRMNTEAFF. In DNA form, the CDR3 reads TGTGCCAGCAGCTTGGGGAGGATGAACACTGAAGCTTTCTTT.

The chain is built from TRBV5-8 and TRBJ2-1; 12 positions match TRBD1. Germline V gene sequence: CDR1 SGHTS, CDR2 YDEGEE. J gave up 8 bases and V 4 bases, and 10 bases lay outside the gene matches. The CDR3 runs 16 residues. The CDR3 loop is CASSPYTGTGGDEQFF. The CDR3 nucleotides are TGTGCCAGCAGCCCCTACACCGGGACAGGGGGCGATGAGCAGTTCTTC.

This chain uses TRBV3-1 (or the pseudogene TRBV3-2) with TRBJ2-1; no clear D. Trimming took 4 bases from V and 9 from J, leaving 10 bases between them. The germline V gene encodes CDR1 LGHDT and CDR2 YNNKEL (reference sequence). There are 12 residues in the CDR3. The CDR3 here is CASSPPSSEQFF. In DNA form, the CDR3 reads TGTGCCAGCAGCCCGCCTTCTAGTGAGCAGTTCTTC.

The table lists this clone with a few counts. The CDR3 is CASSFTHGEQYV. For the CDR3, the DNA is TGTGCCAGCAGTTTTACCCACGGCGAGCAGTACGTC. This sequence joins TRBV7-2 and TRBJ2-7; D ambiguous. Trimming removed 6 bases from V and 6 bases from J, with 12 bases in between. The CDR3 has 12 amino acids. The V gene's germline CDR1 is SGHTA and CDR2 FQGNSA.

CDR3 nucleotides: TGTGCCAGCAGCTCCGCGGGGGGTTATAATCAGCCCCAGCATTTT. Translating gives CASSSAGGYNQPQHF. The chain has TRBV28 and TRBJ1-5; perhaps TRBD1 as D (5 bases). The CDR3 loop spans 15 amino acids. CDR1 is MDHEN, CDR2 SYDVKM, per germline. Trimming left V 6 bases short and J 4 bases short, with 16 bases between.

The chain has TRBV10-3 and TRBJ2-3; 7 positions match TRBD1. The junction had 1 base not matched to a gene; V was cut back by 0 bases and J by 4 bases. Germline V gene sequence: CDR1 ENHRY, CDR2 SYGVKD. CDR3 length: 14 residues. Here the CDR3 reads CAISESQGADTQYF. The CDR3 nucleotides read TGTGCCATCAGTGAGTCCCAGGGGGCAGATACGCAGTATTTT.

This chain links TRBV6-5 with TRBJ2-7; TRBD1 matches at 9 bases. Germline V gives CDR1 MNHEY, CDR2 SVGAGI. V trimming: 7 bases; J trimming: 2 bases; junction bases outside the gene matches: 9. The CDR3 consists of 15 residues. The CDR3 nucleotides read TGTGCCAGCAACCCAAGGGGGGACAGGGCCTACGAGCAGTACTTC. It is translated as CASNPRGDRAYEQYF.

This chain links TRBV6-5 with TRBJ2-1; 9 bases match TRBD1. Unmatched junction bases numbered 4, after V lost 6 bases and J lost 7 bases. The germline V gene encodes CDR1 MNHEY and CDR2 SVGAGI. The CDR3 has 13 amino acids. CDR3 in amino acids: CASRLQGANEQFF. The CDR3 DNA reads TGTGCCAGCAGGCTACAGGGGGCGAATGAGCAGTTCTTC.

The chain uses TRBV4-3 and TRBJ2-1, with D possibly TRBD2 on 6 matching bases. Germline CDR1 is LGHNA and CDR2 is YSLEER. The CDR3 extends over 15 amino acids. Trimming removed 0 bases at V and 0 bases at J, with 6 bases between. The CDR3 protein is CASSQDGSSYNEQFF. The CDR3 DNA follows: TGCGCCAGCAGCCAAGACGGGAGCTCCTACAATGAGCAGTTCTTC.